Included here is one T cell receptor (beta chain) sequence, with context. Its specificity is not known. A J-beta primer mix and a sample-barcoded 5' primer were used in a second PCR of roughly 6 to 12 cycles. Each of the cDNA molecules was tagged by a template-switch adaptor with 12 random nucleotides. One entry per CDR3 protein results from TCRdb running MiXCR on the 5' RACE reads. The sample has over a million distinct CDR3 sequences, approximately 40% seen once. The record originates from a study of blood T cells in healthy people across ages. Points from the study as a whole: A roughly linear age-dependent decrease characterized TCR beta diversity per million T cells.

V lost 2 bases, J lost 7 bases, and 27 bases lay in between. The CDR3 runs 19 residues. Germline V gives CDR1 DFQATT, CDR2 SNEGSKA (reference sequence). The rearrangement links TRBV20-1 to TRBJ1-6; D not certain. The source is a woman between 18 and 29 years old in good health. The sequenced sample was blood. CDR3 nucleotides: TGCAGTGCTAGAATCTCCCAGGAGGGCCCCCGGTCGGGCAATTCACCCCTCCACTTT. Translation gives CSARISQEGPRSGNSPLHF.